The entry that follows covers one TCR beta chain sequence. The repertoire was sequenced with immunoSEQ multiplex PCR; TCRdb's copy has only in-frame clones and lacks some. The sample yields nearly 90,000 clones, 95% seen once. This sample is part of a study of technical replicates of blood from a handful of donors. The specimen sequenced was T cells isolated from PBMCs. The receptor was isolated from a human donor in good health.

The CDR3 DNA sequence: TGTGCCAGCAGCGAAACTTCGGGTGAGCAGTTCTTC. Translated, it gives CASSETSGEQFF. The chain couples TRBV12-1 to TRBJ2-1; TRBD2 reflects the table's D call only, with no check against the DNA. TRBV12-1 is flagged as a pseudogene. The CDR3 contains 12 residues.